This TCR beta chain was identified during a study of T cells expressing NK-cell markers. General study points: The CD3+CD56-NKG2C+ fraction of several donors was also led by these clonotypes.

The germline V gene encodes CDR1 LNHNV and CDR2 YYDKDF (reference sequence). CDR3 length: 13 residues. In regard to this clonotype: What it binds is not known.

TCRdb re-called the 5' RACE reads, yielding one record per CDR3 amino acid sequence without DNA. The data show over 150,000 distinct CDR3 sequences, and the top ten clones hold 37%. This chain uses TRBV15 with TRBJ2-7. This sequence originates from a woman in her forties or fifties in good health. Sequencing used blood T cells: a sorted CD56 or NKG2C T cell subset, CD4+ or CD8+ T cells, or bulk PBMC T cells (not recorded which). CDR3: CATSRGRSYEQYF.